The T cell receptor (beta chain) described here comes from a study of T cell repertoires in cytomegalovirus infection. Study-wide background: Well-studied HLA-B-restricted CMV epitopes were used in the study alongside recently identified HLA-C-restricted ones. In public TCR beta signatures, there were indications of both CMV infection and matching HLA type. Study-wide results and limits: Ex vivo, HLA-C-restricted CMV-specific TCR beta clonotypes prevailed over the rest of the response. Totalled public TCR beta family frequency picked out people who carried CMV plus the relevant HLA.

This clonotype showed up just a few times. No antigen is known for it. TCRdb re-called the reads with MiXCR, one entry per CDR3 protein. The table shows 450,000 to 600,000 distinct CDR3 sequences, with about 33% occurring only once. Germline V gene lookup returns CDR1 LNHNV and CDR2 YYDKDF (reference sequence). The CDR3 length is 16 residues. The ends lost 6 bases at V and 2 bases at J; junction bases unmatched: 7. This receptor was identified in a human donor in good health (CMV status not recorded). Some clones in this sample may be carry-over from other donors' samples. The rearrangement uses TRBV15 and TRBJ2-1; 10 bases align to TRBD2. Sequencing was performed on cultured PBMCs, taken from culture after CMV antigen stimulation. The CDR3 DNA reads as TGTGCCACCAGGACGGGCACTAGCGGGGCCTACAATGAGCAGTTCTTC. Encoded protein: CATRTGTSGAYNEQFF.